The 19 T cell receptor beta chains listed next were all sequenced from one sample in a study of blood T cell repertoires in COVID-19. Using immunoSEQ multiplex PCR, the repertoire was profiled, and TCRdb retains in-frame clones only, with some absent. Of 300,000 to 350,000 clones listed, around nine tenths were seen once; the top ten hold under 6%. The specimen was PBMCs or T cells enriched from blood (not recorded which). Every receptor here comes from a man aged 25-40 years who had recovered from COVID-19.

The CDR3 coding sequence is TGCAGTGCTAGTAACGGGAACACCGGGGAGCTGTTTTTT. Residues: CSASNGNTGELFF. V gene TRBV20-1 combines with J gene TRBJ2-2; D ambiguous. The CDR3 runs to 13 residues. Trimming removed 3 bases at V and 1 base at J, with 6 bases between. Germline CDR1 reads DFQATT; CDR2 reads SNEGSKA (reference sequence).

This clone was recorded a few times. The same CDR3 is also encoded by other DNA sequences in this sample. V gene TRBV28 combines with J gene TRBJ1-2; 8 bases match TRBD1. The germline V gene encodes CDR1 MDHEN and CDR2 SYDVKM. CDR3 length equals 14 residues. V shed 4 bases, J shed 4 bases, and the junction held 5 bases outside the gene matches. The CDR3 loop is CASSSRTGFYGYTF. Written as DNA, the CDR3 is TGTGCCAGCAGTTCTAGGACAGGGTTCTATGGCTACACCTTC.

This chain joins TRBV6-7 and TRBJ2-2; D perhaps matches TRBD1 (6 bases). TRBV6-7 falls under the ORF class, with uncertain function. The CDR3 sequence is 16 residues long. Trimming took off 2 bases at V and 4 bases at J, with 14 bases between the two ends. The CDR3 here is CASSYPRDKSTGELFF. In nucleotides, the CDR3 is TGTGCCAGCAGTTACCCCCGGGACAAAAGCACCGGGGAGCTGTTTTTT.

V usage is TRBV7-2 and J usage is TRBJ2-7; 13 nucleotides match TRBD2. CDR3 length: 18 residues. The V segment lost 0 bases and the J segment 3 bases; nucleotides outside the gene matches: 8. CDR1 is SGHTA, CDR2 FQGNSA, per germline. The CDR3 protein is CASSLAWTSGRLYYEQYF. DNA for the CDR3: TGTGCCAGCAGCTTAGCGTGGACTAGCGGGAGACTTTACTACGAGCAGTACTTC.

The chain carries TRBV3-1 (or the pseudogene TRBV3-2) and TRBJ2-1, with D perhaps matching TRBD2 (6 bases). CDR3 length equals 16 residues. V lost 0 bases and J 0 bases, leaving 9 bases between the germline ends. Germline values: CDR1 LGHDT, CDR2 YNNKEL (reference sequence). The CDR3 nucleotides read TGTGCCAGCAGCCAAGATGCGGAGGGCTCCTACAATGAGCAGTTCTTC. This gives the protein CASSQDAEGSYNEQFF.

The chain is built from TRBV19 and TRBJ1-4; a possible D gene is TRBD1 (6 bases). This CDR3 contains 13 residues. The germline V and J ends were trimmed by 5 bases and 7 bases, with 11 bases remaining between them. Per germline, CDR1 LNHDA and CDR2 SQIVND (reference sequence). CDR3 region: CASSEQGGEKLFF. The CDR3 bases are TGTGCCAGTAGTGAACAGGGCGGTGAAAAACTGTTTTTT.

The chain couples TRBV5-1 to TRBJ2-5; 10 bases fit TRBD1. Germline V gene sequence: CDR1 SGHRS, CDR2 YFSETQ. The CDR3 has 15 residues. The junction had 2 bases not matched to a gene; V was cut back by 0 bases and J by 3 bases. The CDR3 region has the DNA TGCGCCAGCAGCTTGGGGACAGGGGGTGAAGAGACCCAGTACTTC. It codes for CASSLGTGGEETQYF. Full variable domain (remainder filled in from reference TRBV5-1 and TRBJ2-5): KAGVTQTPRYLIKTRGQQVTLSCSPISGHRSVSWYQQTPGQGLQFLFEYFSETQRNKGNFPGRFSGRQFSNSRSEMNVSTLELGDSALYLCASSLGTGGEETQYFGPGTRLLVL.

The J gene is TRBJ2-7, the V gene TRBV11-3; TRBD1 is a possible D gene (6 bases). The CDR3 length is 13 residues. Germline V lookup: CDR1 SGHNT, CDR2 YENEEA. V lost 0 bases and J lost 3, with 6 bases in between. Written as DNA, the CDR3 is TGTGCCAGCAGCTTAGAACAGGGCTACGAGCAGTACTTC. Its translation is CASSLEQGYEQYF.

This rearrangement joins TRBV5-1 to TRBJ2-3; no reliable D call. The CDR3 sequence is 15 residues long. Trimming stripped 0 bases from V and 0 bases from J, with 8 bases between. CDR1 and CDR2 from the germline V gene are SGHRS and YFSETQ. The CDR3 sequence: CASSLGQSSTDTQYF. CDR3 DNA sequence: TGCGCCAGCAGCTTGGGCCAGTCCAGCACAGATACGCAGTATTTT. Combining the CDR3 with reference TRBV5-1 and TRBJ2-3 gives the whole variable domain KAGVTQTPRYLIKTRGQQVTLSCSPISGHRSVSWYQQTPGQGLQFLFEYFSETQRNKGNFPGRFSGRQFSNSRSEMNVSTLELGDSALYLCASSLGQSSTDTQYFGPGTRLTVL.

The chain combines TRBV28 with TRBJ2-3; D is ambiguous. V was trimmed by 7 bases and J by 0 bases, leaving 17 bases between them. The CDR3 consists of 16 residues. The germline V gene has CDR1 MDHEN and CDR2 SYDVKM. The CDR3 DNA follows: TGTGCCAGCACCCCCCCTTTGGCGGCTAGCACAGATACGCAGTATTTT. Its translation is CASTPPLAASTDTQYF.

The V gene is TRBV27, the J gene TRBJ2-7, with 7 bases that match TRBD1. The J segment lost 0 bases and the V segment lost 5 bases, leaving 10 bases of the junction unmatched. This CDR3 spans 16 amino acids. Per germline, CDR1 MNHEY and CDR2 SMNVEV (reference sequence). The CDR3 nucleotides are TGTGCCAGCAGTGCGAGCACAGGGGAGTCCTCCTACGAGCAGTACTTC. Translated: CASSASTGESSYEQYF.

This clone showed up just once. The CDR3 bases are TGCGCCAGCAGTCCTGGACAGGGGAGGGATACGCAGTATTTT. It specifies CASSPGQGRDTQYF. The chain combines TRBV5-1 with TRBJ2-3; 9 bases match TRBD1. CDR3 length equals 14 residues. Germline V gene sequence: CDR1 SGHRS, CDR2 YFSETQ. V lost 5 bases to trimming and J lost 6 bases; unmatched junction nucleotides: 7.

DNA for the CDR3: TGTGCCAGCAGCCCCGGGAGTCAGCCCCAGCATTTT. Translation gives CASSPGSQPQHF. J is TRBJ1-5 and V is TRBV7-9; D unclear. The CDR3 has 12 residues. The V end was cut by 5 bases, the J end by 6 bases, with 8 bases between. In germline, CDR1 is SEHNR, CDR2 FQNEAQ (reference sequence).

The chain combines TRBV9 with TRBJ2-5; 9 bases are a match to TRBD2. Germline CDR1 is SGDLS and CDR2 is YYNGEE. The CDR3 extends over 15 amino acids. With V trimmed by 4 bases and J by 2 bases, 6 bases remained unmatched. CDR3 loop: CASSYGTSPQETQYF. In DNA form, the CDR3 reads TGTGCCAGCAGCTACGGGACTAGCCCTCAAGAGACCCAGTACTTC.

CDR3 nucleotide sequence: TGTGCCAGCACCCGGGACACATATAATTCACCCCTCCACTTT. The encoded protein is CASTRDTYNSPLHF. The chain combines TRBV6-6 with TRBJ1-6; TRBD1 might be the D (6 bases). V was shortened by 7 bases and J by 4 bases, with 11 bases between the two germline ends. This CDR3 has 14 amino acids. Germline V gene sequence: CDR1 MNHNY, CDR2 SVGAGI (reference sequence).

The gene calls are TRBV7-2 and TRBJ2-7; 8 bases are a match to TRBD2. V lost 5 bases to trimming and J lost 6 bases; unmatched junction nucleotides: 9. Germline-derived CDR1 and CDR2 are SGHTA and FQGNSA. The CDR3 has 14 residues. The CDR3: CASSQVGRGAEQYF. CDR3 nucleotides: TGTGCCAGCAGCCAGGTTGGGCGGGGGGCCGAGCAGTACTTC.

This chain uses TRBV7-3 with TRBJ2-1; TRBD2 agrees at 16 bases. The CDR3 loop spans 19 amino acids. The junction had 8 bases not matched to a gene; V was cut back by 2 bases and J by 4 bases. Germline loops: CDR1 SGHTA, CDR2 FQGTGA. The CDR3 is CASSLGTSGGAVVYNEQFF. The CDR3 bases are TGTGCCAGCAGCTTAGGGACTAGCGGGGGGGCAGTAGTATACAATGAGCAGTTCTTC.

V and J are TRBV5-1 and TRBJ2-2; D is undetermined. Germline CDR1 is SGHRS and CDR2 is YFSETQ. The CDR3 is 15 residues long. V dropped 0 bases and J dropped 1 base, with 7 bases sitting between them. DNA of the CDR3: TGCGCCAGCAGCTTGGTCTCAGGGAACACCGGGGAGCTGTTTTTT. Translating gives CASSLVSGNTGELFF.

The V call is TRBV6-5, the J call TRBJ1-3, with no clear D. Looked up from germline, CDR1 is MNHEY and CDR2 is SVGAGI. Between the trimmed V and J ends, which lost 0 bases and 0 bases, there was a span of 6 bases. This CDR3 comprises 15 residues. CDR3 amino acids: CASSYSFSSGNTIYF. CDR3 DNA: TGTGCCAGCAGTTACTCGTTCTCCTCTGGAAACACCATATATTTT.